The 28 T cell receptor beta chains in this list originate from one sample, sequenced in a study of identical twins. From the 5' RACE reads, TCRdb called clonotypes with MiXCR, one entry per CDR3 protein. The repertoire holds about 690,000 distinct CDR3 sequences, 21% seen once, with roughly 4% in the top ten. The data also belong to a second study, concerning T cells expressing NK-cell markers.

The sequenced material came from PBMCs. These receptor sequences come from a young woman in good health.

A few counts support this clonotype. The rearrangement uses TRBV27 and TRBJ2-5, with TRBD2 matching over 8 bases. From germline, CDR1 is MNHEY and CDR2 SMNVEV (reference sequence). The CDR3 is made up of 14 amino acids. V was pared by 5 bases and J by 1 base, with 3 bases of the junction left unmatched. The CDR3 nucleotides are TGTGCCAGCAGTAGCGGGAGTCCCCAAGAGACCCAGTACTTC. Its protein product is CASSSGSPQETQYF.

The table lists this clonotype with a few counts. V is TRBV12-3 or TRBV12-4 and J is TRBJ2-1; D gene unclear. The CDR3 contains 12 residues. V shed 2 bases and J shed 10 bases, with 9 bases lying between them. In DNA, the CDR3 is TGTGCCAGCAGTTTATACCCCCAAGAGCAGTTCTTC. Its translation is CASSLYPQEQFF.

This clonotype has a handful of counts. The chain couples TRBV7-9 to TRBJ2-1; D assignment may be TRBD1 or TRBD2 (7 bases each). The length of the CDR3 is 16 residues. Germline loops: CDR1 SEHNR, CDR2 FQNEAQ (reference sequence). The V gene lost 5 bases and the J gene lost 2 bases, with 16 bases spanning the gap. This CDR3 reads CASSPARGGTYNEQFF. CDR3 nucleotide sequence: TGTGCCAGCAGCCCAGCCAGGGGGGGCACCTACAATGAGCAGTTCTTC. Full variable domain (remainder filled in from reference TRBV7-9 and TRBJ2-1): DTGVSQNPRHKITKRGQNVTFRCDPISEHNRLYWYRQTLGQGPEFLTYFQNEAQLEKSRLLSDRFSAERPKGSFSTLEIQRTEQGDSAMYLCASSPARGGTYNEQFFGPGTRLTVL.

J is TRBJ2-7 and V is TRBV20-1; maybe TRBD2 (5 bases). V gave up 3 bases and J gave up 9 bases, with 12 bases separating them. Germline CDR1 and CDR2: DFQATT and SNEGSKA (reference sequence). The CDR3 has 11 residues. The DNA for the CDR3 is TGCAGTGCTAGGGTTAAAGGAGGGCAGTACTTC. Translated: CSARVKGGQYF.

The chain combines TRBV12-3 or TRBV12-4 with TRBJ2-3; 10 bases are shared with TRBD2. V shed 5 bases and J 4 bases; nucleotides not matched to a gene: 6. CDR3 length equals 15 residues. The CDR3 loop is CASSPSGRAPDTQYF. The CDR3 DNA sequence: TGTGCCAGCAGTCCAAGCGGGAGGGCCCCAGATACGCAGTATTTT.

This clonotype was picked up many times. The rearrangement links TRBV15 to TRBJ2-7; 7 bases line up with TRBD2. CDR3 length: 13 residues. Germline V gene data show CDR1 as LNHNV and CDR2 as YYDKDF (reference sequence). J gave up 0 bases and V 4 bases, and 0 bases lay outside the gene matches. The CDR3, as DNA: TGTGCCACCAGCACTAGCGGCTCCTACGAGCAGTACTTC. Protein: CATSTSGSYEQYF. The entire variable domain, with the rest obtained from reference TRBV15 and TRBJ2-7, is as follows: DAMVIQNPRYQVTQFGKPVTLSCSQTLNHNVMYWYQQKSSQAPKLLFHYYDKDFNNEADTPDNFQSRRPNTSFCFLDIRSPGLGDTAMYLCATSTSGSYEQYFGPGTRLTVT.

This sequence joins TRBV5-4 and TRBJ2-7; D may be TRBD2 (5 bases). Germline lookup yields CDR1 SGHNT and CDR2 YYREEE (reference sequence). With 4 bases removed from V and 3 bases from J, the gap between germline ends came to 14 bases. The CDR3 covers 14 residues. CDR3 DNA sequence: TGTGCCAGCAGCCCTAGGGAGTCAGTCTACGAGCAGTACTTC. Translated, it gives CASSPRESVYEQYF. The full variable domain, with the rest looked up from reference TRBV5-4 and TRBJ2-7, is ETGVTQSPTHLIKTRGQQVTLRCSSQSGHNTVSWYQQALGQGPQFIFQYYREEENGRGNFPPRFSGLQFPNYSSELNVNALELDDSALYLCASSPRESVYEQYFGPGTRLTVT.

This chain's CDR3 is CSARLNRGNTEAFF. In nucleotides, the CDR3 is TGCAGTGCTAGATTAAACAGGGGTAACACTGAAGCTTTCTTT. The chain carries TRBV20-1 and TRBJ1-1; the match to TRBD1 covers 7 bases. The CDR3 length is 14 residues. CDR1 and CDR2 from the germline V gene are DFQATT and SNEGSKA (reference sequence). Trimming at V came to 2 bases and at J to 2 bases, leaving 5 bases not matched to a gene.

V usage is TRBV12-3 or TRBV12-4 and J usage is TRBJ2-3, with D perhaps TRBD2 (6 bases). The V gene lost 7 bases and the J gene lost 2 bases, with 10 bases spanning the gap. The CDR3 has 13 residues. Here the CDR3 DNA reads TGTGCCAGCAATAAGCGGGCCACAGATACGCAGTATTTT. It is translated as CASNKRATDTQYF.

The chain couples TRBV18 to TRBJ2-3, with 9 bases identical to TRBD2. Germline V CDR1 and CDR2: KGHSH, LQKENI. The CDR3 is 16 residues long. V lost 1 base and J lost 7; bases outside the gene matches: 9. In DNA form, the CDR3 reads TGTGCCAGCTCACCACGCCAGCGGGAGGTCCTCAATACGCAGTATTTT. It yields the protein CASSPRQREVLNTQYF.

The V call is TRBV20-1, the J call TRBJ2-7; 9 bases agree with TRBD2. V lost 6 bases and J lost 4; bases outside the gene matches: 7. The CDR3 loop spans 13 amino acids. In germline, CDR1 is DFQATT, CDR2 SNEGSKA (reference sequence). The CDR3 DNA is TGCAGTGCACGGAGCGGGGGGAAATACGAGCAGTACTTC. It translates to CSARSGGKYEQYF.

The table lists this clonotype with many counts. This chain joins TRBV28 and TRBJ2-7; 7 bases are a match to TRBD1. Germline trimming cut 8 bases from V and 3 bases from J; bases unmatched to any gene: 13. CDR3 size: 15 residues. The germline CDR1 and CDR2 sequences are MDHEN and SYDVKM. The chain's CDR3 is CASRTGVALGYEQYF. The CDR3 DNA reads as TGTGCCAGCCGAACAGGGGTAGCACTGGGCTACGAGCAGTACTTC.

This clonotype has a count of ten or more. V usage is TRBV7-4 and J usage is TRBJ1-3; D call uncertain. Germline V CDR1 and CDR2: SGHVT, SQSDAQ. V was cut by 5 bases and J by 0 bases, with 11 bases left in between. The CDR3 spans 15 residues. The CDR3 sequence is CASSPRNGSGNTIYF. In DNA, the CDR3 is TGTGCCAGCAGCCCGCGAAATGGCTCTGGAAACACCATATATTTT.

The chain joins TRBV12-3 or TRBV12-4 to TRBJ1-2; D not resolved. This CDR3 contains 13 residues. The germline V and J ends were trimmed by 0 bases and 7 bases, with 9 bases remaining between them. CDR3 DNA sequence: TGTGCCAGCAGTTTAGCAGTAACGGGTGGCTACACCTTC. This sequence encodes CASSLAVTGGYTF.

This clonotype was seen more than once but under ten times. CDR3 bases: TGTGCCAGCAGTTTAATTCTGGGCTATGGCTACACCTTC. Its protein is CASSLILGYGYTF. The chain couples TRBV27 to TRBJ1-2; D is uncertain. Per germline, CDR1 MNHEY and CDR2 SMNVEV (reference sequence). This CDR3 comprises 13 residues. Trimming took 2 bases from V and 4 from J, leaving 8 bases between them.

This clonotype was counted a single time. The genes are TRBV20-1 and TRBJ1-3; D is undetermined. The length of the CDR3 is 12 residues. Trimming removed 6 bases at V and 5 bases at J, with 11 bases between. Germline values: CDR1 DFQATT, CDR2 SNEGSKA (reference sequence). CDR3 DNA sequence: TGCAGTGCCCCACTGACGAGAAACACCATATATTTT. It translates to CSAPLTRNTIYF.

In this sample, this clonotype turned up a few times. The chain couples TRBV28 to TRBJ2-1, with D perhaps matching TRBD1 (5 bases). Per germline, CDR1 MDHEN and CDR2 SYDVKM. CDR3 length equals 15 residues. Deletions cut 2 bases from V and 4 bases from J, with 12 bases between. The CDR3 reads CASSLVGAKYNEQFF. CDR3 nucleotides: TGTGCCAGCAGTTTAGTAGGGGCCAAATACAATGAGCAGTTCTTC.

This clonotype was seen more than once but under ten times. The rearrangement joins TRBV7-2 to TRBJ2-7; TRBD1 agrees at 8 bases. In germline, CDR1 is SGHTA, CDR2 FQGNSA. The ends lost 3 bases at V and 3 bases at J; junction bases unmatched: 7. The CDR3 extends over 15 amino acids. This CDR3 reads CASSFVTGGNYEQYF. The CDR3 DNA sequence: TGTGCCAGCAGCTTTGTTACAGGGGGAAACTACGAGCAGTACTTC. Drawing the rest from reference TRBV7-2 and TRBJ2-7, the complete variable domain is GAGVSQSPSNKVTEKGKDVELRCDPISGHTALYWYRQSLGQGLEFLIYFQGNSAPDKSGLPSDRFSAERTGGSVSTLTIQRTQQEDSAVYLCASSFVTGGNYEQYFGPGTRLTVT.

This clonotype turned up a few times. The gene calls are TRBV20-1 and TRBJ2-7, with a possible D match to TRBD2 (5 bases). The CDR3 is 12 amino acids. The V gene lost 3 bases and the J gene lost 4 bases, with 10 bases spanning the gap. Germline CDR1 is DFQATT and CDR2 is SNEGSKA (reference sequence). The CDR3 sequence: CSASGIQYEQYF. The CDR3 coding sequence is TGCAGTGCTAGCGGGATTCAGTACGAGCAGTACTTC.

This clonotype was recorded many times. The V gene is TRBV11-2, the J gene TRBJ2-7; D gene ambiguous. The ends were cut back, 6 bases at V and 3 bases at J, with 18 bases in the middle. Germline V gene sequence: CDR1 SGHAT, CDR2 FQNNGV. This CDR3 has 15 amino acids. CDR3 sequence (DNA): TGTGCCAGCAGTCTACCGATCGACGGATTCTACGAGCAGTACTTC. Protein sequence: CASSLPIDGFYEQYF.

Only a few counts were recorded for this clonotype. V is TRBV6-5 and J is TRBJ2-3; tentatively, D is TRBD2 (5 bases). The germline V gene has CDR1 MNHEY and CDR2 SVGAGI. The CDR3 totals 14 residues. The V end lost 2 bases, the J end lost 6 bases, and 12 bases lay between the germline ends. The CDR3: CASSYTLGGDTQYF. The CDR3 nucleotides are TGTGCCAGCAGTTACACTCTTGGAGGTGATACGCAGTATTTT.

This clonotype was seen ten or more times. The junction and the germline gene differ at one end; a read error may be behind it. CDR3 DNA: TGTGCCACCAGTAGAGGGCCGAACACTGAAGCTTTCTTT. Encoded protein: CATSRGPNTEAFF. The rearrangement links TRBV15 to TRBJ1-1; D not certain. This CDR3 is built from 13 residues. Germline loops: CDR1 LNHNV, CDR2 YYDKDF (reference sequence).

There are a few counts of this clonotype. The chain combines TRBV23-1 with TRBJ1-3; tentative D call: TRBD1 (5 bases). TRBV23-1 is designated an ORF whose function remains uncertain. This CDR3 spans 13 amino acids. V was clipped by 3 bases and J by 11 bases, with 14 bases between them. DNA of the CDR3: TGCGCCAGCAGTCACACGAGCAGGGAGGCCATATATTTT. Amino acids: CASSHTSREAIYF.

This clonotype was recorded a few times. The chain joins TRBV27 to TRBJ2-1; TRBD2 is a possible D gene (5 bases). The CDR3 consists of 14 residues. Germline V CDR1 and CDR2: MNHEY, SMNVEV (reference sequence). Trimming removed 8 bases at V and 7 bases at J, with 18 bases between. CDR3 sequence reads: CASSPGTLGNEQFF. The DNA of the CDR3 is TGTGCCAGCTCCCCGGGAACCTTGGGGAATGAGCAGTTCTTC.

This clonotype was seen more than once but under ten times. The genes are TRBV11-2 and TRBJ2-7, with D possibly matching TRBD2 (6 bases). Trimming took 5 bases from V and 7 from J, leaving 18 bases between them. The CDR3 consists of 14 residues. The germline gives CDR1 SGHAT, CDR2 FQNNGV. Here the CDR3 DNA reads TGTGCCAGCAGCCGACTAGTGACTTGGGGTGAGCAGTACTTC. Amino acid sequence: CASSRLVTWGEQYF.

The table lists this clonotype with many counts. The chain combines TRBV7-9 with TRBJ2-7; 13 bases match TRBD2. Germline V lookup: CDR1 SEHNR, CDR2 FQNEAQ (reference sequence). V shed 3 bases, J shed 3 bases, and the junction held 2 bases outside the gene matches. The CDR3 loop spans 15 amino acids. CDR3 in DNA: TGTGCCAGCAGCTTGGGACTAGCGGGGAACTACGAGCAGTACTTC. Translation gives CASSLGLAGNYEQYF.

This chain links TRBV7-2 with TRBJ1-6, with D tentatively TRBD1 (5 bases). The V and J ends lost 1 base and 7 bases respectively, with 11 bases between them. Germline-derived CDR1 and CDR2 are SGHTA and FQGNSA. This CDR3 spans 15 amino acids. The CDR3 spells CASSLVGEGNSPLHF. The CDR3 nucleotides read TGTGCCAGCAGCTTAGTGGGGGAAGGAAATTCACCCCTCCACTTT.

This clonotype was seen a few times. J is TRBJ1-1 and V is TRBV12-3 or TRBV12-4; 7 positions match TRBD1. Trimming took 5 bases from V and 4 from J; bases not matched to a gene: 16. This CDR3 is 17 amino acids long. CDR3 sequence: CASSTPQGPRSSTEAFF. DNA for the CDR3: TGTGCCAGCAGTACCCCACAGGGGCCGAGGAGTTCCACTGAAGCTTTCTTT.